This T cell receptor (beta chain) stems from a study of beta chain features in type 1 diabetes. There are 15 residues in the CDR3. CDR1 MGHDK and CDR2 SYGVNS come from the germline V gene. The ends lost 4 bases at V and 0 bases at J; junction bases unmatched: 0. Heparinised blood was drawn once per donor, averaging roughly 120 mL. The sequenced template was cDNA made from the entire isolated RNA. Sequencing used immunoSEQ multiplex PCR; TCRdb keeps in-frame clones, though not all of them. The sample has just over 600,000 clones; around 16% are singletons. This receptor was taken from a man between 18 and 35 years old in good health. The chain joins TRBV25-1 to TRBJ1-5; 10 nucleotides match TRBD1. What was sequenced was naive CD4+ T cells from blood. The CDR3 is CASSGTGGSNQPQHF. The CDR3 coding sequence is TGTGCCAGCAGTGGGACAGGGGGTAGCAATCAGCCCCAGCATTTT.